The clone carrying this T cell receptor beta chain was seen just once. What it binds is unknown. This sample stems from a study of vaccination effects on CD4 cells after COVID-19. The protocol was immunoSEQ multiplex PCR, while the TCRdb copy is restricted to in-frame clones and leaves out a portion. Counted here are tens of thousands of clones, around three quarters occurring once; the ten biggest clones make up roughly 6%. Before sequencing took place, the ViraFEST assay used viral peptide pools to expand antigen-specific CD4+ T cells. Following culture for under 12 days, CD4+ T cells were isolated. PCR showed that the person got SARS-CoV-2 infection at some point between March and December 2020. The sequences come from CD4+ T cells from PBMCs cultured with HIV peptides, collected before COVID-19 vaccination. The subset is: HIV-1 Nef peptide pool negative control/reference culture. The source is a human donor who had a prior SARS-CoV-2 infection.

DNA for the CDR3: TGTGCCAGCAGTTACGCCGACAGGGGCGAGCAGTACTTC. Amino acid sequence: CASSYADRGEQYF. V and J are TRBV6-5 and TRBJ2-7; 8 nucleotides align to TRBD1. This CDR3 region has 13 residues. With V trimmed by 2 bases and J by 6 bases, 3 bases remained unmatched. Per the germline V gene, CDR1 is MNHEY and CDR2 is SVGAGI.